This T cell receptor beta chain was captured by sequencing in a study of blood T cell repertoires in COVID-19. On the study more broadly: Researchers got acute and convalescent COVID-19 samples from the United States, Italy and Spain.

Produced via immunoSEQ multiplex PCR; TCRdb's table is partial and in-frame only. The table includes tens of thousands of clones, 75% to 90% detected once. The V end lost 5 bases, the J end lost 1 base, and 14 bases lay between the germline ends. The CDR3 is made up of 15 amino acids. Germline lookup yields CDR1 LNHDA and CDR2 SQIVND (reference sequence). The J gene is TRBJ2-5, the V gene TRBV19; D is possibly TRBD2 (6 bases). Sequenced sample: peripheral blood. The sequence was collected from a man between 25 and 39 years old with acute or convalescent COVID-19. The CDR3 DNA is TGTGCCAGTAGTGCTCGACTAGTCTTCCAAGAGACCCAGTACTTC. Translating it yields CASSARLVFQETQYF.